This T cell receptor beta chain comes out of a study of blood T cell repertoires in COVID-19. Generated by immunoSEQ multiplex PCR, the TCRdb table keeps only in-frame clones and is missing some. The sample includes approximately 210,000 clones, around 90% seen only once; the top ten take around 2.1%. V was clipped by 5 bases and J by 8 bases, with 18 bases between them. The CDR3 covers 15 residues. The germline V gene encodes CDR1 MGHDK and CDR2 SYGVNS. The specimen sequenced was PBMCs or T cells enriched from blood (not recorded which). The chain carries TRBV25-1 and TRBJ1-4; D is undetermined. This receptor was taken from a woman between 25 and 40 years old who had recovered from COVID-19. CDR3 in DNA: TGTGCCAGCAGTCGATTCGGCATCCCCGGGGAAAAACTGTTTTTT. Protein sequence: CASSRFGIPGEKLFF.